Presented here are 15 T cell receptor beta chains from one specimen sequenced in a study of T cell repertoires in cytomegalovirus infection. A single record per CDR3 protein comes from TCRdb applying MiXCR to the reads. This table has 270,000 or so distinct CDR3 sequences, 15% to 20% appearing once. Sequencing input: CD8+ T cells from PBMCs. The origin of the receptors is a human donor in good health (CMV status not recorded). Some clones in this sample may be carry-over from other donors' samples.

The chain is built from TRBV6-2 or TRBV6-3 and TRBJ2-7; D call uncertain. Per the germline V gene, CDR1 is MNHEY and CDR2 is SVGEGT. The CDR3 is 14 amino acids. V lost 4 bases, J lost 2 bases, and 12 bases lay in between. This chain's CDR3 is CASSLRLNPYEQYF. CDR3 sequence (DNA): TGTGCCAGCAGTTTACGGCTCAATCCCTACGAGCAGTACTTC.

The rearrangement joins TRBV7-9 to TRBJ2-7; 9 nucleotides match TRBD1. The CDR3 has 15 amino acids. V was clipped by 3 bases and J by 0 bases; unmatched bases: 3. Germline-derived CDR1 and CDR2 are SEHNR and FQNEAQ (reference sequence). In DNA form, the CDR3 reads TGTGCCAGCAGCTTGGACAGGGGCGTCTCCTACGAGCAGTACTTC. This sequence encodes CASSLDRGVSYEQYF.

This clonotype has ten or more counts. The chain is built from TRBV11-2 and TRBJ2-1; D is undetermined. The germline gives CDR1 SGHAT, CDR2 FQNNGV. The CDR3 extends over 13 amino acids. V was pared by 0 bases and J by 10 bases, with 10 bases between. The CDR3 protein is CASSLDPISEQFF. For the CDR3, the DNA is TGTGCCAGCAGCTTAGACCCGATCAGCGAGCAGTTCTTC.

In this sample, this clonotype turned up a few times. The rearrangement uses TRBV27 and TRBJ2-4; D is tentatively TRBD1 or TRBD2 (5 bases each). Germline CDR1 reads MNHEY; CDR2 reads SMNVEV (reference sequence). There are 13 residues in the CDR3. Trimming removed 6 bases at V and 5 bases at J, with 11 bases between. The CDR3 coding sequence is TGTGCCAGCAGGCTTATGGGGGAAAACATTCAGTACTTC. Its translation is CASRLMGENIQYF.

The chain combines TRBV6-2 or TRBV6-3 with TRBJ1-1; the D is unclear. Deletions cut 6 bases from V and 9 bases from J, with 11 bases between. This CDR3 contains 11 residues. Germline V gene sequence: CDR1 MNHEY, CDR2 SVGEGT. The CDR3 loop is CASSDFPQAFF. The DNA for the CDR3 is TGTGCCAGCAGCGATTTTCCACAAGCTTTCTTT.

The gene calls are TRBV19 and TRBJ1-1, with D possibly TRBD1 on 5 matching bases. Germline V CDR1 and CDR2: LNHDA, SQIVND (reference sequence). V was cut by 1 base and J by 0 bases, with 6 bases left in between. The CDR3 extends over 14 amino acids. CDR3 region: CASSIAGLNTEAFF. CDR3 in DNA: TGTGCCAGTAGTATAGCAGGGCTGAACACTGAAGCTTTCTTT.

This clonotype was detected only a few times. The J gene is TRBJ1-2, the V gene TRBV4-2; D gene ambiguous. The ends were cut back, 0 bases at V and 7 bases at J, with 9 bases in the middle. Germline lookup yields CDR1 LGHNA and CDR2 YNFKEQ. CDR3 size: 13 residues. CDR3 DNA sequence: TGTGCCAGCAGCCAAGATAACGGGTTTGGCTACACCTTC. Translating gives CASSQDNGFGYTF.

The chain recombines TRBV2 with TRBJ2-7, with 7 bases lining up with TRBD2. V gave up 6 bases and J gave up 3 bases; unmatched junction bases: 5. Germline V gene sequence: CDR1 SNHLY, CDR2 FYNNEI. The CDR3 sequence is 13 residues long. The CDR3 region has the DNA TGTGCCAGCAGAGGACTAGACTACTACGAGCAGTACTTC. Translated, it gives CASRGLDYYEQYF.

This sequence joins TRBV11-1 and TRBJ2-2; 9 nucleotides align to TRBD1. V lost 1 base, J lost 0 bases, and 9 bases stayed unmatched. CDR1 SGHAT and CDR2 FQDESV come from the germline V gene (reference sequence). CDR3 length equals 19 residues. The CDR3 coding sequence is TGTGCCAGCAGCTTAGTGAGGCCCCGGGACAGGGCGAACACCGGGGAGCTGTTTTTT. This sequence encodes CASSLVRPRDRANTGELFF.

CDR3 loop: CASSSQPGPVYEQYF. The CDR3 DNA is TGTGCCAGCAGCTCTCAACCGGGGCCTGTCTACGAGCAGTACTTC. This chain joins TRBV11-1 and TRBJ2-7, with D possibly called TRBD1 or TRBD2 (5 bases each). Trimming shortened V by 4 bases and J by 3 bases, and 16 bases separated the two germline ends. CDR1 and CDR2 (germline): SGHAT, FQDESV (reference sequence). The CDR3 contains 15 residues.

Only a few counts were recorded for this clonotype. The chain joins TRBV29-1 to TRBJ2-5, with D tentatively TRBD1 (5 bases). The germline V and J ends were trimmed by 7 bases and 6 bases, with 15 bases remaining between them. CDR3 length: 12 residues. CDR1 is SQVTM, CDR2 ANQGSEA, per germline. This CDR3 reads CSATQGGQTQYF. In DNA, the CDR3 is TGCAGCGCCACGCAGGGTGGGCAGACCCAGTACTTC.

This clonotype was seen a handful of times. The genes are TRBV12-3 or TRBV12-4 and TRBJ2-1, with D tentatively TRBD1 or TRBD2 (6 bases each). Trimming removed 11 bases from V and 5 bases from J, with 19 bases in between. The CDR3 is 14 amino acids. DNA of the CDR3: TGTGCCTCAAAAGGGACGGGGGACAACAATGAGCAGTTCTTC. Its translation is CASKGTGDNNEQFF.

This clonotype was detected many times. The chain recombines TRBV7-8 with TRBJ2-5; D is ambiguous. Germline loops: CDR1 SGHVS, CDR2 FQNEAQ. The CDR3 is 13 residues long. Between the trimmed V and J ends, which lost 1 base and 6 bases, there was a span of 9 bases. CDR3: CASSLEGMKTQYF. The CDR3 DNA is TGTGCCAGCAGCTTAGAGGGAATGAAGACCCAGTACTTC.

This clonotype was counted only a few times. The chain employs TRBV12-3 or TRBV12-4 and TRBJ2-1; 9 bases agree with TRBD1. V was pared by 0 bases and J by 6 bases, with 3 bases of the junction left unmatched. The CDR3 spans 15 residues. Here the CDR3 reads CASSLARTGVNEQFF. The CDR3 DNA follows: TGTGCCAGCAGTTTAGCGCGGACAGGGGTCAATGAGCAGTTCTTC.

This clonotype was seen a few times. The CDR3 loop is CSVESGGAYEQYF. The CDR3 DNA follows: TGCAGCGTTGAGTCGGGGGGGGCCTACGAGCAGTACTTC. The gene calls are TRBV29-1 and TRBJ2-7; 8 bases align to TRBD2. Germline V gene data show CDR1 as SQVTM and CDR2 as ANQGSEA. Trimming at V came to 3 bases and at J to 2 bases, leaving 3 bases not matched to a gene. This CDR3 region has 13 residues.